This T cell receptor beta chain was retrieved from a study of T cells in Graves' hyperthyroidism and ophthalmopathy. Study-wide findings and caveats: The blood repertoire included most of the expanded thyroid clonotypes above 0.001. The model's output predicted ophthalmopathy at a median of about 5.9 months prior to onset.

RNA transcripts yielded amplified TCR beta CDR3 regions. During a first-round RT-PCR of the TCR CDR3, the HTBI primer set was used. TCRdb independently ran MiXCR on the multiplex PCR reads; one entry per CDR3 protein. Here the sample spans around 380,000 distinct CDR3 sequences, around an eighth being singletons. Fresh peripheral blood, 9.5 to 10 ml of it, supplied the PBMCs. Germline V CDR1 and CDR2: SQVTM, ANQGSEA. CDR3 length equals 13 residues. This clonotype was found many times. Its specificity is not known. This chain uses TRBV29-1 with TRBJ1-1; the D gene is possibly TRBD1 (5 bases). The sequenced sample was blood. The sequence derives from a man aged 25-40 years with Graves' hyperthyroidism that later progressed to Graves' ophthalmopathy. The CDR3: CSERGASDTEAFF. In DNA, the CDR3 is TGCAGTGAACGAGGGGCCAGCGACACTGAAGCTTTCTTT. The full variable domain, with the rest looked up from reference TRBV29-1 and TRBJ1-1, is SAVISQKPSRDICQRGTSLTIQCQVDSQVTMMFWYRQQPGQSLTLIATANQGSEATYESGFVIDKFPISRPNLTFSTLTVSNMSPEDSSIYLCSERGASDTEAFFGQGTRLTVV.